The 21 T cell receptor beta chains listed next were all sequenced from one sample in a study of T cells after yellow fever vaccination. Via MiXCR, TCRdb re-called the 5' RACE reads, giving one row per CDR3 protein. The sample includes hundreds of thousands of distinct CDR3 sequences, roughly a sixth of them seen just once. Sequences were derived from PBMCs, sampled about 5 days after the first yellow fever vaccination. The receptor source for this set is a young man who received the YFV17D yellow fever vaccine.

This clonotype occurred a few times. The chain has TRBV13 and TRBJ2-2; TRBD1 aligns across 10 bases. V trimming: 5 bases; J trimming: 4 bases; junction bases outside the gene matches: 4. CDR3 size: 15 residues. Per germline, CDR1 PRHDT and CDR2 FYEKMQ (reference sequence). CDR3 amino acids: CASSRQGAGTGELFF. The CDR3 DNA is TGTGCCAGCAGCCGACAGGGGGCGGGCACCGGGGAGCTGTTTTTT.

There are a few counts of this clonotype. The chain employs TRBV6-9 and TRBJ2-7; D possibly corresponds to TRBD1 (5 bases). Trimming removed 8 bases at V and 2 bases at J, with 22 bases between. The CDR3 extends over 16 amino acids. Germline V gives CDR1 MNHGY, CDR2 SVAAGI. For the CDR3, the DNA is TGTGCCAGCGTAGGGTCCCGGACAACTCTCGCCTACGAGCAGTACGTC. This codes for CASVGSRTTLAYEQYV.

This clonotype was seen a few times. This sequence joins TRBV19 and TRBJ2-2; D remains unclear. Per germline, CDR1 LNHDA and CDR2 SQIVND (reference sequence). With 5 bases removed from V and 4 bases from J, the gap between germline ends came to 8 bases. The CDR3 contains 13 residues. CDR3 sequence: CASSPHTTGELFF. The CDR3 DNA reads as TGTGCCAGTAGTCCACATACCACCGGGGAGCTGTTTTTT.

In its sample, this clonotype was seen a few times. CDR3 sequence (DNA): TGTGCCAGCAGCTTAGAGGGGACAAGACAAGAGACCCAGTACTTC. Translated: CASSLEGTRQETQYF. The rearrangement links TRBV11-2 to TRBJ2-5, with a tentative D call TRBD1 (6 bases). V lost 0 bases to trimming and J lost 2 bases, with 10 bases between them. This CDR3 comprises 15 residues. Germline V gives CDR1 SGHAT, CDR2 FQNNGV.

This clonotype has a handful of counts. The V gene is TRBV27, the J gene TRBJ2-7, with TRBD1 as a possible D gene (6 bases). The ends were cut back, 3 bases at V and 7 bases at J, with 22 bases in the middle. The CDR3 covers 16 residues. CDR1 is MNHEY, CDR2 SMNVEV, per germline (reference sequence). The CDR3 bases are TGTGCCAGCAGTTTCCGTTACGATTCACAGGGAGTTGAGCAGTACTTC. This gives the protein CASSFRYDSQGVEQYF.

This clonotype was detected ten times or more. The rearrangement joins TRBV12-3 or TRBV12-4 to TRBJ1-3; no clear D. V was clipped by 10 bases and J by 2 bases, with 9 bases between them. The CDR3 has 12 amino acids. This CDR3 is CANAWAGNTIYF. The CDR3 bases are TGTGCCAATGCGTGGGCTGGAAACACCATATATTTT.

CDR3 sequence: CATSGKGQGRGGWIGNTGELFF. CDR3 DNA: TGTGCCACCAGTGGAAAAGGACAGGGACGAGGGGGATGGATTGGGAACACCGGGGAGCTGTTTTTT. This chain uses TRBV24-1 with TRBJ2-2; the match to TRBD1 covers 8 bases. V was clipped by 5 bases and J by 1 base; unmatched bases: 23. This CDR3 is built from 22 residues. Germline CDR1 and CDR2: KGHDR and SFDVKD.

There are a few counts of this clonotype. The chain uses TRBV27 and TRBJ2-3; D possibly corresponds to TRBD2 (5 bases). Per the germline V gene, CDR1 is MNHEY and CDR2 is SMNVEV (reference sequence). The length of the CDR3 is 14 residues. V lost 1 base, J lost 8 bases, and 13 bases lay in between. CDR3 sequence (DNA): TGTGCCAGCAGTTTATTGGCCCCCGAGGGTACGCAGTATTTT. Translation: CASSLLAPEGTQYF.

CDR3 sequence reads: CASSERLGRGPIETQYF. As DNA, the CDR3 is TGTGCCAGCAGCGAGCGCCTGGGCAGGGGGCCTATCGAGACCCAGTACTTC. The chain joins TRBV9 to TRBJ2-5; 8 bases are a match to TRBD1. V dropped 3 bases and J dropped 5; count of bases not matched to a gene: 15. This CDR3 spans 17 amino acids. Germline V gene sequence: CDR1 SGDLS, CDR2 YYNGEE.

About this clonotype itself: The CDR3 end shows no conserved phenylalanine or tryptophan, and so a read error is likely. Because the CDR3's place on the DNA is in doubt, the DNA is left out and the CDR3 is given as listed by TCRdb. The chain combines TRBV28 with TRBJ2-5; the listed D gene, TRBD2, was not tested against the DNA. The CDR3 numbers 8 amino acids, ends counted. Germline values: CDR1 MDHEN, CDR2 SYDVKM. CDR3 sequence reads: CASSQDLT.

This clonotype was counted at least ten times. V usage is TRBV27 and J usage is TRBJ2-7, with D unresolved. V was cut by 0 bases and J by 3 bases, with 6 bases left in between. Germline V CDR1 and CDR2: MNHEY, SMNVEV (reference sequence). CDR3 length: 13 residues. CDR3 nucleotides: TGTGCCAGCAGTTTATCCCCGAGCTACGAGCAGTACGTC. Residues: CASSLSPSYEQYV.

V and J are TRBV28 and TRBJ2-2; D is possibly TRBD1 (5 bases). The germline CDR1 and CDR2 sequences are MDHEN and SYDVKM. The CDR3 runs 13 residues. Trimming pared 10 bases from V and 6 bases from J, leaving 15 bases between. CDR3 residues: CAITPREAGELFF. DNA for the CDR3: TGTGCCATCACACCCAGGGAAGCCGGGGAGCTGTTTTTT.

A few counts support this clonotype. The V gene is TRBV6-2 or TRBV6-3, the J gene TRBJ2-7; a weak D match, TRBD1 (5 bases). Germline V gives CDR1 MNHEY, CDR2 SVGEGT. V shed 2 bases and J shed 4 bases, with 9 bases lying between them. The CDR3 is 13 amino acids. CDR3 region: CASSYITGYEQYF. The CDR3 DNA reads as TGTGCCAGCAGTTACATAACAGGATACGAGCAGTACTTC.

The table lists this clonotype with a few counts. The chain recombines TRBV9 with TRBJ1-2, with D possibly being TRBD1 (5 bases). CDR1 and CDR2 (germline): SGDLS, YYNGEE. Between the trimmed V and J ends, which lost 4 bases and 7 bases, there was a span of 20 bases. This CDR3 has 15 amino acids. CDR3: CASSLGEGSLRGYTF. CDR3 nucleotide sequence: TGTGCCAGCAGCCTAGGTGAGGGGAGTTTGCGTGGCTACACCTTC.

This clonotype was seen at least ten times. The rearrangement links TRBV4-1 to TRBJ2-7; tentative D call: TRBD2 (5 bases). Germline lookup yields CDR1 MGHRA and CDR2 YSYEKL. V was clipped by 1 base and J by 2 bases, with 12 bases between them. The CDR3 spans 15 residues. CDR3 protein: CASSQGREAAYEQYF. In nucleotides, the CDR3 is TGCGCCAGCAGCCAAGGACGGGAAGCGGCCTACGAGCAGTACTTC.

The V call is TRBV29-1, the J call TRBJ1-1; D call uncertain. V was cut by 7 bases and J by 1 base, with 7 bases left in between. The CDR3 contains 11 residues. CDR1 is SQVTM and CDR2 is ANQGSEA in the germline V gene. CDR3 nucleotides: TGCAGCGCGGGGAGGAACACTGAAGCTTTCTTT. Encoded protein: CSAGRNTEAFF.

This chain joins TRBV3-1 and TRBJ1-1; D gene unclear. Germline V gene data show CDR1 as LGHDT and CDR2 as YNNKEL (reference sequence). The V end lost 0 bases, the J end lost 0 bases, and 17 bases lay between the germline ends. CDR3 length: 18 residues. The CDR3 sequence: CASSQDRSPPSMNTEAFF. The DNA for the CDR3 is TGTGCCAGCAGCCAAGATAGGTCTCCCCCCTCCATGAACACTGAAGCTTTCTTT.

V is TRBV10-3 and J is TRBJ2-2; TRBD1 is a possible D gene (6 bases). The V end lost 2 bases, the J end lost 1 base, and 8 bases lay between the germline ends. CDR1 ENHRY and CDR2 SYGVKD come from the germline V gene. The CDR3 loop spans 15 amino acids. Here the CDR3 DNA reads TGTGCCATCAGTGAGCCAGGGGAGAACACCGGGGAGCTGTTTTTT. It specifies CAISEPGENTGELFF.

J is TRBJ2-5 and V is TRBV4-3, with D tentatively TRBD1 (7 bases). Trimming took off 0 bases at V and 5 bases at J, with 19 bases between the two ends. Germline V lookup: CDR1 LGHNA, CDR2 YSLEER. The CDR3 is made up of 17 amino acids. CDR3 bases: TGCGCCAGCAGCCAAGACCTTGGAGGGGGCGTTAGGGAGACCCAGTACTTC. Its protein product is CASSQDLGGGVRETQYF.

This clonotype was seen more than once but under ten times. The V gene is TRBV7-2, the J gene TRBJ2-4; D is perhaps TRBD2 (6 bases). The CDR3 has 16 residues. Trimming cost V 5 bases and J 2 bases, with 16 bases left between them. Germline V gene data show CDR1 as SGHTA and CDR2 as FQGNSA. The CDR3 reads CASSVPDYVTKNIQYF. CDR3 nucleotides: TGTGCCAGCAGCGTACCGGACTACGTGACCAAAAACATTCAGTACTTC.

J is TRBJ1-1 and V is TRBV18; possibly TRBD1 for D (5 bases). This CDR3 is 14 amino acids long. The V gene lost 2 bases and the J gene lost 1 base, with 8 bases spanning the gap. The germline V gene has CDR1 KGHSH and CDR2 LQKENI. Here the CDR3 reads CASSPRTQNTEAFF. Here the CDR3 DNA reads TGTGCCAGCTCACCAAGGACACAGAACACTGAAGCTTTCTTT.